This entry features one T cell receptor (beta chain) sequence. Preparation of the TCRbeta library was carried out with unique molecular identifiers. TCRdb itself ran the PCR reads through MiXCR, one entry per CDR3 protein. The table includes roughly 500,000 distinct CDR3 sequences, roughly 33% detected once. The source of the sample is a study of T-cell reconstitution after alpha-beta-depleted transplantation in children. The source of this sequence is a human donor who donated a stem cell graft to a child with aplastic anemia. Sequenced material: PBMCs from the stem cell graft donor, taken from the stem cell graft.

CDR3 loop: CSWVGGTVNTEAFF. CDR3 coding DNA: TGCAGCTGGGTGGGGGGAACGGTGAACACTGAAGCTTTCTTT. The V call is TRBV20-1, the J call TRBJ1-1, with D perhaps matching TRBD1 (5 bases). Per the germline V gene, CDR1 is DFQATT and CDR2 is SNEGSKA (reference sequence). The CDR3 has 14 residues.